This TCR beta chain was sequenced during a study of CD8+CD57+ T cells in acquired aplastic anemia. Study as a whole: The sorted CD4+ and CD8+ cells yielded an average approximately 3 ug of DNA.

Patients included in sequencing had previously demonstrated CD8+CD57+ cell expansion by flow cytometry. Everyone among the patients had severe acquired aplastic anemia. Study-level results: Roughly 31 CD8+ CDR3 sequences occurred in both the patients and the controls. Between the patient and control groups, CD8+ Simpson's diversity did not differ significantly.

This clonotype was found many times. The antigen remains unidentified. The template for TCR beta VDJ and CDR3 sequence profiling was genomic DNA. TCRdb called the reads again in MiXCR, with one record for every CDR3 protein. In the table there are approximately 300,000 distinct CDR3 sequences, 56% of which are singletons. CDR3 length: 16 amino acids. Germline V lookup: CDR1 LGHDT, CDR2 YNNKEL (reference sequence). The trim removed 4 bases at V and 2 bases at J, leaving 7 bases unmatched. Input material: sorted CD4+, CD8+, or CD8+CD57+ T cells (not recorded which) from PBMCs. This rearrangement joins TRBV3-1 to TRBJ2-3, with 9 positions matching TRBD2. The source is a human donor with aplastic anemia. CDR3 protein: CASSPSSGVITDTQYF. The CDR3 DNA reads as TGTGCCAGCAGCCCGTCTAGCGGGGTCATCACAGATACGCAGTATTTT.